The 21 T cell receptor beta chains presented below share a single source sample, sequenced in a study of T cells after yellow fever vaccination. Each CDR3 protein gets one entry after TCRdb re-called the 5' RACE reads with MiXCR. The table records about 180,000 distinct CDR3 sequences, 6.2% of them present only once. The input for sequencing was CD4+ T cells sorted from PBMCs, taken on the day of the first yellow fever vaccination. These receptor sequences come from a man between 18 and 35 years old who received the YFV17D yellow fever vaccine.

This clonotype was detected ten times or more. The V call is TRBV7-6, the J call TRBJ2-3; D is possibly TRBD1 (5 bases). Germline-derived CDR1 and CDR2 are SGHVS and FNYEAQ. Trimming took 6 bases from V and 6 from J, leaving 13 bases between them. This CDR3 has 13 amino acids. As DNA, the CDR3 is TGTGCCAGCAGGAACCAGGGTACGGATACGCAGTATTTT. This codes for CASRNQGTDTQYF.

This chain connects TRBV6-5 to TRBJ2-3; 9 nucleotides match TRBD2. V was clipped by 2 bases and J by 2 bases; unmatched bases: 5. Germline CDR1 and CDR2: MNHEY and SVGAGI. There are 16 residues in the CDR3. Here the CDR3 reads CASSYQSGGYTDTQYF. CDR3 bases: TGTGCCAGCAGTTACCAAAGCGGGGGGTACACAGATACGCAGTATTTT.

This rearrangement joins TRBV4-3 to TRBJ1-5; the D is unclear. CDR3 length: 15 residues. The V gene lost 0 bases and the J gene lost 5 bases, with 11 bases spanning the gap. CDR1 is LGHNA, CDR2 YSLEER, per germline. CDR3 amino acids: CASSQEGGKYQPQHF. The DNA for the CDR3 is TGCGCCAGCAGCCAAGAAGGAGGGAAGTATCAGCCCCAGCATTTT.

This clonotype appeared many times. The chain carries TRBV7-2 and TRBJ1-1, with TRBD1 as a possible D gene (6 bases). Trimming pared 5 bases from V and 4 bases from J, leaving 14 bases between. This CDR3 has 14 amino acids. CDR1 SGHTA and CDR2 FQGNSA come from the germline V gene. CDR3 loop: CASSPVGGPTEAFF. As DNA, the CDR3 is TGTGCCAGCAGCCCCGTAGGGGGGCCCACTGAAGCTTTCTTT.

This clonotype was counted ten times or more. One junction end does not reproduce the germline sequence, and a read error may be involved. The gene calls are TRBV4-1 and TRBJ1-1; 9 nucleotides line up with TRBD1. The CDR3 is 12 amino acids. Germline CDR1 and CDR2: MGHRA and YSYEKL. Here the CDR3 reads CASSLQQGAEVF. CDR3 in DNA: TGCGCCAGCAGCCTCCAACAGGGGGCCGAGGTCTTT.

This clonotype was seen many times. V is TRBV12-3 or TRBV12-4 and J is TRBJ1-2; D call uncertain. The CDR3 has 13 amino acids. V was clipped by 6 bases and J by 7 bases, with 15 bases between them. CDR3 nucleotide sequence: TGTGCCAGCAGCCCATTCGGCTTAGGTGGCTACACCTTC. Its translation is CASSPFGLGGYTF.

The CDR3 sequence is CSCGSNENEKLFF. The DNA of the CDR3 is TGCAGTTGTGGCAGCAATGAAAATGAAAAACTGTTTTTT. The chain combines TRBV29-1 with TRBJ1-4; D remains unclear. This CDR3 is 13 amino acids long. Germline V gene sequence: CDR1 SQVTM, CDR2 ANQGSEA.

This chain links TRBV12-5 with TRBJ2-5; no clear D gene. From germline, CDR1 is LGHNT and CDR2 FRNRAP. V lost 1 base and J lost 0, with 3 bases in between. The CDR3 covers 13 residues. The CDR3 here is CASGLGNQETQYF. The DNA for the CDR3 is TGTGCTAGTGGTTTGGGAAACCAAGAGACCCAGTACTTC.

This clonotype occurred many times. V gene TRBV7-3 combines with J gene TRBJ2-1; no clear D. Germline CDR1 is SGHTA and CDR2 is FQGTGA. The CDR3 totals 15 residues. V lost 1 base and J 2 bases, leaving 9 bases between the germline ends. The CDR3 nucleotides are TGTGCCAGCAGCTTAAATGTGGTGACCTACAATGAGCAGTTCTTC. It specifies CASSLNVVTYNEQFF.

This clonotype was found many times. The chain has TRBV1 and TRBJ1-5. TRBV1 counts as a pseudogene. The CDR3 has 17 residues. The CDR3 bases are TGCACCAGCAGCCAAGATGGGAAGGGCCGGCACAATCAGCCCCAGCATTTT. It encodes CTSSQDGKGRHNQPQHF.

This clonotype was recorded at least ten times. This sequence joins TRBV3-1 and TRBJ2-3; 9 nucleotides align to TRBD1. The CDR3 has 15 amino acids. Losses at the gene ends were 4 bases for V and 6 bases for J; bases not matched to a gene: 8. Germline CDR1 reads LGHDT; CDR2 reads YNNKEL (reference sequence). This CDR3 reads CASSRNTGGADTQYF. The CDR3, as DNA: TGTGCCAGCAGCCGAAATACAGGGGGCGCGGATACGCAGTATTTT.

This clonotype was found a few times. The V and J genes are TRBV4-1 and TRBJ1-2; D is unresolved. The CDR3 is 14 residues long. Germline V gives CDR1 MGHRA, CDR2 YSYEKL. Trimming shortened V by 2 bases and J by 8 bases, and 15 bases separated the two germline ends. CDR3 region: CASSQPRERGGYTF. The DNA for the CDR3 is TGCGCCAGCAGCCAACCCCGGGAAAGAGGGGGCTACACCTTC.

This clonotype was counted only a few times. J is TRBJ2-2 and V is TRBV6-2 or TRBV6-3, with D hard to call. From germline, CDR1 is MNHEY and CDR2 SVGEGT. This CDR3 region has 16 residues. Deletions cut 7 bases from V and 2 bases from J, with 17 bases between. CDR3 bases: TGTGCCAGCATCAACTTCGGGCAGACAAACACCGGGGAGCTGTTTTTT. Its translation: CASINFGQTNTGELFF.

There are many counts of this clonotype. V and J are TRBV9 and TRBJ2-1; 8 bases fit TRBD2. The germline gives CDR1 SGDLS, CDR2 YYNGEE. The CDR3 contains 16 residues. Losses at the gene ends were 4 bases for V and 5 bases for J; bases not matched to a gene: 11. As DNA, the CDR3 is TGTGCCAGCAGCATAGAGGGCGGGGGGACCAACAATGAGCAGTTCTTC. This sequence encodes CASSIEGGGTNNEQFF.

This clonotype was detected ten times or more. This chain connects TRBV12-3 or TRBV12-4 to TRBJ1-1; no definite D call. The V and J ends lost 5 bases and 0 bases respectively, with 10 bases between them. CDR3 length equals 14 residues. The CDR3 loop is CASSPTEMNTEAFF. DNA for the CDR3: TGTGCCAGCAGTCCGACTGAAATGAACACTGAAGCTTTCTTT.

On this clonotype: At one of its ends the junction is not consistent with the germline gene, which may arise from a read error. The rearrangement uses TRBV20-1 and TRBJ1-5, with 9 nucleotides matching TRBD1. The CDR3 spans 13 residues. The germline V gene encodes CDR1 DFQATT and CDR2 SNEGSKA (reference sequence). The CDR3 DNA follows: TGCAGTGCTGGGACAGGGTGGAATCGGCCCCAGCATTTT. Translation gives CSAGTGWNRPQHF.

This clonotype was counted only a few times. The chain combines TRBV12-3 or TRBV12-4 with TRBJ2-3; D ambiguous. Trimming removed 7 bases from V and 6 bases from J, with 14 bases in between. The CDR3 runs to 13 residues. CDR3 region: CASTSPPRDTQYF. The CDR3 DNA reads TGTGCCAGCACCTCGCCTCCGAGGGATACGCAGTATTTT.

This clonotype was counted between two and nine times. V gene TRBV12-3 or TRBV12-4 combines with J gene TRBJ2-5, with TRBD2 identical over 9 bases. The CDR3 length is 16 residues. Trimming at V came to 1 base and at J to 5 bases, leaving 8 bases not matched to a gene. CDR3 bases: TGTGCCAGCAGTTTAGTGCTAGCGGGGCCTCGCGAGACCCAGTACTTC. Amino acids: CASSLVLAGPRETQYF.

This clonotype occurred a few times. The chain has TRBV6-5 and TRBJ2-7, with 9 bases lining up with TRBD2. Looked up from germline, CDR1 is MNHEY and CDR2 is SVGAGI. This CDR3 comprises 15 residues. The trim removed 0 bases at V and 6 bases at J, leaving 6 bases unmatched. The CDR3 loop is CASSYSPGTSSEQYF. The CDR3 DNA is TGTGCCAGCAGTTACTCCCCCGGGACTAGCTCCGAGCAGTACTTC.

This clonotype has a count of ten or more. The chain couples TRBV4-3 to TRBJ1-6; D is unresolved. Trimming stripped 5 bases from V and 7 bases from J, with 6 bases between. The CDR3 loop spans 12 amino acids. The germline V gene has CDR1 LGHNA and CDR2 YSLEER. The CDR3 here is CASSSLNSPLHF. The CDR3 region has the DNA TGCGCCAGCAGCTCTCTGAATTCACCCCTCCACTTT.

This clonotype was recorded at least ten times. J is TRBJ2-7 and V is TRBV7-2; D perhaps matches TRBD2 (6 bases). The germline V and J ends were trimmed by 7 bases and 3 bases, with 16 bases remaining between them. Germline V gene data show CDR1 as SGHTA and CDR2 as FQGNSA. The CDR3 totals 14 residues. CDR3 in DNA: TGTGCCAGCACCTTCTCCAGGACTAACTACGAGCAGTACTTC. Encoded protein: CASTFSRTNYEQYF.